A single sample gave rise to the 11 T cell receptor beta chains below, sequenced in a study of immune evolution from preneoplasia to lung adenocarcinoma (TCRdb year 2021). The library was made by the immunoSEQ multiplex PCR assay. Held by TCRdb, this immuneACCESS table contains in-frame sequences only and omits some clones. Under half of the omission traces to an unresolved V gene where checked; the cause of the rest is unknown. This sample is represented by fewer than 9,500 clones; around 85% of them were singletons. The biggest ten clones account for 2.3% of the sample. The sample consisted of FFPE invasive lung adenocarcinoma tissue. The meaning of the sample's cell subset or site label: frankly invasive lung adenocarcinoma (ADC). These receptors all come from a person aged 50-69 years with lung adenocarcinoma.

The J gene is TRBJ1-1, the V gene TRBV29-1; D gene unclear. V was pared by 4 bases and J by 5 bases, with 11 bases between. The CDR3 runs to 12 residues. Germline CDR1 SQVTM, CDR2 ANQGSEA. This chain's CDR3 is CSVVGWKTEAFF. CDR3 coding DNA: TGCAGCGTTGTGGGGTGGAAAACTGAAGCTTTCTTT.

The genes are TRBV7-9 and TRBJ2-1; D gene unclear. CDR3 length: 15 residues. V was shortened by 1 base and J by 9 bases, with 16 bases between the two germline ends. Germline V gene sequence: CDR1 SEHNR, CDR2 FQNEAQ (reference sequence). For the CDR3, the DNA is TGTGCCAGCAGCTTAGTCCAATCTGACGTCGGTGAGCAGTTCTTC. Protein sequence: CASSLVQSDVGEQFF.

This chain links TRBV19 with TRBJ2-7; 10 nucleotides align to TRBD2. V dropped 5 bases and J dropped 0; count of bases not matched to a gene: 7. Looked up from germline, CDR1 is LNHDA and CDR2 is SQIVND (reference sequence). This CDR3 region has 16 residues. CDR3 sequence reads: CASSAGTSANSYEQYF. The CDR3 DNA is TGTGCCAGTAGTGCCGGGACTAGCGCGAACTCCTACGAGCAGTACTTC.

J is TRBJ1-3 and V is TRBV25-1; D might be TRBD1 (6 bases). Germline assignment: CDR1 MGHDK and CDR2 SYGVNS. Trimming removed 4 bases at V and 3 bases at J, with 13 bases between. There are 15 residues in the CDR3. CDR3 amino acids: CASSGWTDLGNTIYF. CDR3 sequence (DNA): TGTGCCAGCAGTGGGTGGACAGATCTTGGAAACACCATATATTTT.

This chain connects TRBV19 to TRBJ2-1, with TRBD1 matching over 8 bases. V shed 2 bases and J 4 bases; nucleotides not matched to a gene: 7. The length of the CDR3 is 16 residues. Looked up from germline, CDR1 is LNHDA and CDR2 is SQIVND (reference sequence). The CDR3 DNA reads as TGTGCCAGTAGTATATCTGGACAGGGAGGTTACAATGAGCAGTTCTTC. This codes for CASSISGQGGYNEQFF.

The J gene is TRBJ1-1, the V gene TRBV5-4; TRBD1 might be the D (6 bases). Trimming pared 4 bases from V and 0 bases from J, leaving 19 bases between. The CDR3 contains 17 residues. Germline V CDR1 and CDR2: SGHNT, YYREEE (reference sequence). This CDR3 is CASSPPGRGSMNTEAFF. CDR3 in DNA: TGTGCCAGCAGCCCCCCAGGAAGGGGGTCAATGAACACTGAAGCTTTCTTT. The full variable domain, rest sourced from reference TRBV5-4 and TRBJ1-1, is ETGVTQSPTHLIKTRGQQVTLRCSSQSGHNTVSWYQQALGQGPQFIFQYYREEENGRGNFPPRFSGLQFPNYSSELNVNALELDDSALYLCASSPPGRGSMNTEAFFGQGTRLTVV.

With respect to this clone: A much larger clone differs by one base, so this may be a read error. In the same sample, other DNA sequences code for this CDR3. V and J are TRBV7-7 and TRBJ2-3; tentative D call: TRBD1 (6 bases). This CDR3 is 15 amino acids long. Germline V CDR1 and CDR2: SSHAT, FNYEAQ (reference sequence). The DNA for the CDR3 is TGTGCTAGCAGCTTAGGAGTTAGAGGGGGAGATACACAGTATTTT. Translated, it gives CASSLGVRGGDTQYF.

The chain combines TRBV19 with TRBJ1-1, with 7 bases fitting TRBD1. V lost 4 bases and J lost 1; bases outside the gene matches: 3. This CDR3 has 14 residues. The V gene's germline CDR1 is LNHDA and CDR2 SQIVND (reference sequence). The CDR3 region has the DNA TGTGCCAGTAGTAGCAGGGGGGGGAACACTGAAGCTTTCTTT. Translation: CASSSRGGNTEAFF. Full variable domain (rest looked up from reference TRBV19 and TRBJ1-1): DGGITQSPKYLFRKEGQNVTLSCEQNLNHDAMYWYRQDPGQGLRLIYYSQIVNDFQKGDIAEGYSVSREKKESFPLTVTSAQKNPTAFYLCASSSRGGNTEAFFGQGTRLTVV.

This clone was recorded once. The CDR3 bases are TGTGCCTGGAGACCGGGACAGACGTACCAAGAGACCCAGTACTTC. Its translation: CAWRPGQTYQETQYF. The V gene is TRBV30, the J gene TRBJ2-5; 7 bases fit TRBD1. This CDR3 is built from 15 residues. V lost 3 bases, J lost 0 bases, and 7 bases stayed unmatched. Germline loops: CDR1 GTSNPN, CDR2 SVGIG (reference sequence).

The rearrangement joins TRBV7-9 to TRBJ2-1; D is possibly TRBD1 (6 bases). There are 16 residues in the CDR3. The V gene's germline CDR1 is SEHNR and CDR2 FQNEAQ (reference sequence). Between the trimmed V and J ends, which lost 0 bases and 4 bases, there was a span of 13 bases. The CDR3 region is CASSLADGTLYNEQFF. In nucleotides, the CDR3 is TGTGCCAGCAGCTTAGCGGACGGGACACTTTACAATGAGCAGTTCTTC.

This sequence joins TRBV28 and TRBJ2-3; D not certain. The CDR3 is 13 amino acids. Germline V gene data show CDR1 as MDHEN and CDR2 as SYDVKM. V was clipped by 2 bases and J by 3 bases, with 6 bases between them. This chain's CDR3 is CASSLTRTDTQYF. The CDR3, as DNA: TGTGCCAGCAGTTTAACCAGAACAGATACGCAGTATTTT.